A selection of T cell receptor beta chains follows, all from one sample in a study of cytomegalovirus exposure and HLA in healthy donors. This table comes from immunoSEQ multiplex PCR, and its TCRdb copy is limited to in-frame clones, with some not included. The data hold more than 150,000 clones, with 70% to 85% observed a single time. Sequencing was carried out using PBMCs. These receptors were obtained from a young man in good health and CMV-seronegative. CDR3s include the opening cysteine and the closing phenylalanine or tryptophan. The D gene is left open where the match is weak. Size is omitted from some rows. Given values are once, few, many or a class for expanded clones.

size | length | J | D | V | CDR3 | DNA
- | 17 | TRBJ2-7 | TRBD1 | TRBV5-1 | CASTRGTGTGGAGEQYF | TGCGCCAGCACTCGTGGGACCGGGACAGGGGGCGCGGGGGAGCAGTACTTC
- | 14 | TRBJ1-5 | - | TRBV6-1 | CASRSYRDNQPQHF | TGTGCCAGCAGATCCTACAGGGACAATCAGCCCCAGCATTTT
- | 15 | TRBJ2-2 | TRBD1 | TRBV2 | CASRVQGARTGELFF | TGTGCCAGCAGGGTACAGGGGGCGAGAACCGGGGAGCTGTTTTTT
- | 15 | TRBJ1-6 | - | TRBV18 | CASSPQPGDYSPLHF | TGTGCCAGCTCACCGCAACCGGGAGATTATTCACCCCTCCACTTT
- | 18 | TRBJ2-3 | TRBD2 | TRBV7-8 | CASSLVSASGSYTDTQYF | TGTGCCAGCAGCTTAGTCTCGGCTAGCGGGAGTTACACAGATACGCAGTATTTT
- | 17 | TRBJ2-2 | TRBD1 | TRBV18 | CASSPLGQVQNTGELFF | TGTGCCAGCTCACCATTAGGACAGGTCCAGAACACCGGGGAGCTGTTTTTT
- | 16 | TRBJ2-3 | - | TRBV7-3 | CASSLRGTIEGDTQYF | TGTGCCAGCAGCTTAAGAGGGACAATAGAAGGAGATACGCAGTATTTT
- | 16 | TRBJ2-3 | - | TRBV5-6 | CASSLETDSDTDTQYF | TGTGCCAGCAGCTTGGAAACGGACAGCGACACAGATACGCAGTATTTT
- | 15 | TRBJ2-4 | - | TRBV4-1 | CASSQDGGTKNIQYF | TGCGCCAGCAGCCAAGACGGAGGGACCAAAAACATTCAGTACTTC
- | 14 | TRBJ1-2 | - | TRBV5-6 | CASSLQQVIYGYTF | TGTGCCAGCAGCTTGCAACAGGTTATCTATGGCTACACCTTC
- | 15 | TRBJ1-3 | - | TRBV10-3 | CAIKDSLFSGNTIYF | TGTGCCATCAAGGACAGCCTCTTCTCTGGAAACACCATATATTTT
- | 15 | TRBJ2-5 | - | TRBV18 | CASSAHVGYQETQYF | TGTGCCAGCTCAGCCCACGTGGGCTACCAAGAGACCCAGTACTTC
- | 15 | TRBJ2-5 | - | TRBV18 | CASSPPSSPSTEQYF | TGTGCCAGCTCACCCCCCAGCTCCCCCTCTACGGAGCAGTACTTC
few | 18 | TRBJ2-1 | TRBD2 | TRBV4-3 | CASSQDLGRLAGGREQFF | TGCGCCAGCAGCCAAGATCTGGGGCGACTAGCGGGAGGAAGGGAGCAGTTCTTC
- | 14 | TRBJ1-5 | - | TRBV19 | CASSIERLGQPQHF | TGTGCCAGTAGTATAGAGAGGCTAGGTCAGCCCCAGCATTTT
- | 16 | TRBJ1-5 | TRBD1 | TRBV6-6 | CASSRGDRGVSQPQHF | TGTGCCAGCAGTCGAGGGGACAGGGGAGTCAGTCAGCCCCAGCATTTT
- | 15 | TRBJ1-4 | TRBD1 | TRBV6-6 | CASSTDRGLNEKLFF | TGTGCCAGCAGCACTGACAGGGGGTTGAATGAAAAACTGTTTTTT
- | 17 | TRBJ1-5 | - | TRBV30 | CAWSVRSGVGGNQPQHF | TGTGCCTGGAGTGTACGATCAGGGGTGGGGGGCAATCAGCCCCAGCATTTT
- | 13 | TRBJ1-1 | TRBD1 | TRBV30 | CAWADRVNTEAFF | TGTGCCTGGGCGGACAGGGTGAACACTGAAGCTTTCTTT
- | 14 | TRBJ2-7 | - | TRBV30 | CAWSVHRDSYEQYF | TGTGCCTGGAGTGTTCACAGGGACTCCTACGAGCAGTACTTC
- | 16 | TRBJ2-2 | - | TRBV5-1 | CASSPRTGRDTGELFF | TGCGCCAGCAGCCCGAGAACAGGGCGGGACACCGGGGAGCTGTTTTTT
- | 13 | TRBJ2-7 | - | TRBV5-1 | CASSLAPLYEQYF | TGCGCCAGCAGCTTGGCTCCCCTCTACGAGCAGTACTTC
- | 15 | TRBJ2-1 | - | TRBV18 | CASSPRGTAYNEQFF | TGTGCCAGCTCACCACGCGGGACAGCCTACAATGAGCAGTTCTTC
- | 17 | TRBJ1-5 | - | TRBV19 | CASSMLQGTWGNQPQHF | TGTGCCAGTAGTATGTTGCAGGGGACCTGGGGCAATCAGCCCCAGCATTTT